One and the same sample provided the 8 T cell receptor beta chains below, sequenced in a study of shared clonotypes between healthy human individuals. Only in-frame clones appear in the TCRdb table, and some are missing; sequencing was by immunoSEQ multiplex PCR. The sample includes roughly 2.1 million clones, about 92% seen only once; the top ten take over 1.5%. In the naive CD8 group, cells lacked CD45RO and were positively selected for CCR7, so terminally differentiated effector memory CD45RA+ cells were left out. The specimen sequenced was naive CD8+ T cells from PBMCs. The receptors were sampled from a man aged 18 to 29 in good health. Some clones in this sample may be carry-over from other donors' samples.

This chain links TRBV9 with TRBJ1-2, with D tentatively TRBD1 (6 bases). The V and J ends lost 0 bases and 2 bases respectively, with 11 bases between them. The CDR3 extends over 15 amino acids. Germline loops: CDR1 SGDLS, CDR2 YYNGEE. CDR3 DNA: TGTGCCAGCAGCGTAGAAGGGGGGTCCAACTATGGCTACACCTTC. Translated: CASSVEGGSNYGYTF.

The CDR3 spells CASSPDRGSSYNEQFF. The CDR3, as DNA: TGTGCCAGCAGCCCGGACAGGGGTAGCTCCTACAATGAGCAGTTCTTC. V and J are TRBV7-8 and TRBJ2-1; 9 positions agree with TRBD1. Germline V gives CDR1 SGHVS, CDR2 FQNEAQ. Germline trimming cut 5 bases from V and 0 bases from J; bases unmatched to any gene: 5. The CDR3 totals 16 residues.

The chain uses TRBV28 and TRBJ2-3; D is undetermined. Trimming cost V 3 bases and J 1 base, with 11 bases left between them. Germline CDR1 reads MDHEN; CDR2 reads SYDVKM. The CDR3 length is 15 residues. In nucleotides, the CDR3 is TGTGCCAGCAGTTTCGCCTCAACCGGCACAGATACGCAGTATTTT. Translating it yields CASSFASTGTDTQYF.

This clone was observed a single time. This chain links TRBV6-1 with TRBJ2-1, with 8 bases matching TRBD2. The CDR3 has 15 residues. Trimming removed 4 bases from V and 9 bases from J; junction bases left unmatched: 11. Germline V lookup: CDR1 MNHNS, CDR2 SASEGT. The CDR3, as DNA: TGTGCCAGCAGTGCTTGGCGGGAGGATAGGGGTGAGCAGTTCTTC. It specifies CASSAWREDRGEQFF.

J is TRBJ1-6 and V is TRBV30, with TRBD1 as a possible D gene (5 bases). The CDR3 spans 17 residues. Germline CDR1 and CDR2: GTSNPN and SVGIG (reference sequence). Trimming removed 0 bases at V and 3 bases at J, with 15 bases between. This chain's CDR3 is CAWSVRSSGLYNSPLHF. In nucleotides, the CDR3 is TGTGCCTGGAGTGTACGTTCATCGGGGCTCTATAATTCACCCCTCCACTTT.

The chain joins TRBV6-8 to TRBJ1-5; 9 nucleotides match TRBD1. The CDR3 consists of 14 residues. The germline CDR1 and CDR2 sequences are MNHGY and SAAAGT. The V segment lost 4 bases and the J segment 8 bases; nucleotides outside the gene matches: 6. The CDR3 DNA sequence: TGTGCCAGCAGTTTCAACAGGGGGCGAAAGCCCCAGCATTTT. It specifies CASSFNRGRKPQHF.

The V call is TRBV7-2, the J call TRBJ2-1; D assignment may be TRBD1 or TRBD2 (5 bases each). CDR1 and CDR2 from the germline V gene are SGHTA and FQGNSA. The CDR3 is 18 amino acids. Trimming left V 5 bases short and J 5 bases short, with 25 bases between. The CDR3 reads CASSVPPLRGKENNEQFF. The CDR3, as DNA: TGTGCCAGCAGCGTTCCCCCGTTGAGGGGAAAGGAGAACAATGAGCAGTTCTTC.

The V call is TRBV4-1, the J call TRBJ2-2; 12 nucleotides align to TRBD2. CDR1 is MGHRA, CDR2 YSYEKL, per germline. Germline trimming cut 3 bases from V and 4 bases from J; bases unmatched to any gene: 9. The CDR3 extends over 18 amino acids. The CDR3 sequence is CASSHRTRLAGATGELFF. CDR3 nucleotides: TGCGCCAGCAGCCACCGAACCCGACTAGCGGGAGCCACCGGGGAGCTGTTTTTT.